These T cell receptor beta chains were read from a single sample in a study of cytomegalovirus exposure and HLA in healthy donors. Clones were sequenced by immunoSEQ multiplex PCR, and TCRdb holds only the in-frame ones, with some missing. The sample lists 110,000 to 150,000 clones; more than 60% were seen once. The sequenced sample was PBMCs. The receptors here all came from a female donor in good health and CMV-seronegative. Each CDR3 is given with its conserved first and last residue. A D gene is named only where the DNA matches it firmly. Clone size is not always given. Where it is, it says once, few, many or a class for expanded clones.

D	J	length	V	size	DNA	CDR3
-	TRBJ1-2	18	TRBV28	-	TGTGCCAGCAGTTTATGGGCTAAAACTTTTACCTCTAGTTATGGCTACACCTTC	CASSLWAKTFTSSYGYTF
-	TRBJ1-1	15	TRBV7-3	-	TGTGCCAGCAGCGAGGACGGCGGGGTAAACACTGAAGCTTTCTTT	CASSEDGGVNTEAFF
TRBD1	TRBJ2-5	19	TRBV11-2	-	TGTGCCAGCAGCTTGTTCCGGACAGGGGGGTTGGGGGACCAAGAGACCCAGTACTTC	CASSLFRTGGLGDQETQYF
TRBD2	TRBJ2-4	18	TRBV27	-	TGTGCCAGCAGTTTAAGGGCTAGCGGGGGGCCAGCCAAAAACATTCAGTACTTC	CASSLRASGGPAKNIQYF
TRBD1	TRBJ2-7	13	TRBV19	-	TGTGCCAGTAGCCTACAGGGGGCCGACGAGCAGTACTTC	CASSLQGADEQYF
TRBD1	TRBJ1-2	14	TRBV6-6	few	TGTGCCAGCAGTTCCCCGACAGGGGGCAATGGCTACACCTTC	CASSSPTGGNGYTF
TRBD1	TRBJ2-1	16	TRBV5-4	few	TGTGCCAGCAGCTTGGGGGGACAGGTGGCCTACAATGAGCAGTTCTTC	CASSLGGQVAYNEQFF
TRBD1	TRBJ1-1	17	TRBV7-9	-	TGTGCCAGCAGCCAGGGACAGGGAAAAATAATGAACACTGAAGCTTTCTTT	CASSQGQGKIMNTEAFF
TRBD1	TRBJ2-7	15	TRBV9	-	TGTGCCAGCAGCGCTTACGACAGGGGGGACTACGAGCAGTACTTC	CASSAYDRGDYEQYF
TRBD1	TRBJ1-3	15	TRBV5-1	once	TGCGCCAGCAGCATCCGGACAGGCCTCGGAAACACCATATATTTT	CASSIRTGLGNTIYF
-	TRBJ2-3	14	TRBV4-1	-	TGCGCCAGCAGCCAACGCACAGGATCCGATACACAGTATTTT	CASSQRTGSDTQYF
-	TRBJ1-6	15	TRBV6-5	-	TGTGCCAGCAGTTACTCCGCAGGGGCGAATTCACCCCTCCACTTT	CASSYSAGANSPLHF
-	TRBJ1-1	16	TRBV19	-	TGTGCCAGTGCACCCGATGTGGGGGGATGGAACACTGAAGCTTTCTTT	CASAPDVGGWNTEAFF
-	TRBJ2-7	13	TRBV30	-	TGTGCCTGGAACGGACAGCTCCTCGGCGAGCAGTACTTC	CAWNGQLLGEQYF
TRBD2	TRBJ2-5	17	TRBV10-3	-	TGTGCCATCAGTGAGTCCCAGACTAGCCGACACCAAGAGACCCAGTACTTC	CAISESQTSRHQETQYF
-	TRBJ1-1	13	TRBV19	few	TGTGCCAGTAGTATTGACAAGAACACTGAAGCTTTCTTT	CASSIDKNTEAFF
-	TRBJ1-1	14	TRBV18	-	TGCGCCAGCTCACCCATGATGACAGTCCATGAAGCTTTCTTT	CASSPMMTVHEAFF
-	TRBJ2-7	15	TRBV27	-	TGTGCCAGCAGTTTATATCCGTGGCAGGGCCACGAGCAGTACTTC	CASSLYPWQGHEQYF
TRBD2	TRBJ2-7	17	TRBV19	-	TGTGCCAGTAGTCTCCTCCCCGGGACTAGCGGGGTCTACGAGCAGTACTTC	CASSLLPGTSGVYEQYF
-	TRBJ2-7	15	TRBV7-9	-	TGTGCCAGCAGCTCCGGAGGGAGCATCACCTACGAGCAGTACTTC	CASSSGGSITYEQYF
TRBD1	TRBJ2-2	17	TRBV7-9	-	TGTGCCAGCAGCTCAACCCCCGGGCAGGGGGCTGCCGGGGAGCTGTTTTTT	CASSSTPGQGAAGELFF
TRBD1	TRBJ2-1	14	TRBV29-1	-	TGCAGCACCCTCGGACAGGGGTCCTACAATGAGCAGTTCTTC	CSTLGQGSYNEQFF
-	TRBJ1-5	14	TRBV6-1	-	TGTGCCAGCAGGATTGGGGGGGGCAATCAGCCCCAGCATTTT	CASRIGGGNQPQHF
-	TRBJ2-1	16	TRBV4-1	-	TGCGCCAGCAGCCCAATGCCCTCCGGGACTGATAATGAGCAGTTCTTC	CASSPMPSGTDNEQFF
TRBD1	TRBJ1-1	15	TRBV5-1	-	TGCGCCAGCAGCAGTATACAGGGGGCGGTCGCTGAAGCTTTCTTT	CASSSIQGAVAEAFF
TRBD2	TRBJ2-5	15	TRBV7-7	-	TGTGCCAGCACAACCGGGGCGGGGGGGCTAGAGACCCAGTACTTC	CASTTGAGGLETQYF
TRBD2	TRBJ2-3	16	TRBV11-2	-	TGTGCCAGCCAGTGGGTGGCGGGAGGGTTCACAGATACGCAGTATTTT	CASQWVAGGFTDTQYF
TRBD1	TRBJ1-4	15	TRBV28	-	TGTGCCAGCAGTAACCCGACAGGGGGGTGGGAAAAACTGTTTTTT	CASSNPTGGWEKLFF
-	TRBJ2-7	14	TRBV5-6	-	TGTGCCAGCAGCGCGGGGGACAGGAAGTACGAGCAGTACTTC	CASSAGDRKYEQYF
TRBD1	TRBJ1-2	13	TRBV2	-	TGTGCCAGCAGTGTTGAAGGGGGCAGGGGCTACACCTTC	CASSVEGGRGYTF
TRBD2	TRBJ2-1	13	TRBV6-5	-	TGTGCCAGCAGGGGCACGGGGGGCAATGAGCAGTTCTTC	CASRGTGGNEQFF
TRBD2	TRBJ2-7	15	TRBV6-5	-	TGTGCCAGCAGTTACCGGCGCGGGGGGCACTACGAGCAGTACTTC	CASSYRRGGHYEQYF
TRBD2	TRBJ2-2	13	TRBV7-7	-	TGTGCCAGCAGTCAAAGGACTAGCGGGGAGCTGTTTTTT	CASSQRTSGELFF
-	TRBJ2-7	13	TRBV6-5	-	TGTGCCAGCAGACAGGGAGTTTACTACGAGCAGTACTTC	CASRQGVYYEQYF
TRBD1	TRBJ1-1	16	TRBV27	-	TGTGCCAGCAGTTTCCGGACAGGTCCGGGGAACACTGAAGCTTTCTTT	CASSFRTGPGNTEAFF
-	TRBJ1-3	16	TRBV9	few	TGTGCCAGCAGCGTCACTCAGACAGGCAGTGGAAACACCATATATTTT	CASSVTQTGSGNTIYF
-	TRBJ1-2	12	TRBV19	-	TGTGCCAGTAGCTTAGACAGAGATGGCTACACCTTC	CASSLDRDGYTF
TRBD2	TRBJ2-1	15	TRBV11-2	-	TGTGCCAGCAGCTTATCCAGCGGGGGTATCGATGAGCAGTTCTTC	CASSLSSGGIDEQFF
TRBD1	TRBJ2-2	15	TRBV7-9	-	TGTGCCAGCAGGATGCCGGGACAGGGCACCGGGGAGCTGTTTTTT	CASRMPGQGTGELFF
-	TRBJ1-6	14	TRBV9	-	TGTGCCAGCAGCGTTGGGACAAGTAATTCACCCCTCCACTTT	CASSVGTSNSPLHF
TRBD2	TRBJ2-7	13	TRBV29-1	-	TGCAGCGTCCGTCTAGCGGGGGCCTACGAGCAGTACTTC	CSVRLAGAYEQYF
TRBD2	TRBJ2-7	14	TRBV7-2	once	TGTGCCAGCAGCGCTAGCGGGGGCGGCTACGAGCAGTACTTC	CASSASGGGYEQYF
TRBD2	TRBJ2-2	17	TRBV9	-	TGTGCCAGCAGCCCAGTTTCTAGCGGGAGGTCCACCGGGGAGCTGTTTTTT	CASSPVSSGRSTGELFF
-	TRBJ1-4	13	TRBV5-5	-	TGTGCCAGCAGCTTGGGAGGGAATGAAAAACTGTTTTTT	CASSLGGNEKLFF
TRBD2	TRBJ2-7	14	TRBV5-1	-	TGCGCCAGCAGCCCACGGGAGGGACCCTACGAGCAGTACTTC	CASSPREGPYEQYF
TRBD2	TRBJ2-2	18	TRBV11-3	-	TGTGCCAGCAGCCCGGGACTCGTTAGCGGGGGGGCTATCGGGGAGCTGTTTTTT	CASSPGLVSGGAIGELFF
-	TRBJ1-5	13	TRBV19	-	TGTGCCAGTAGTGCCACAGGGAATCAGCCCCAGCATTTT	CASSATGNQPQHF
-	TRBJ1-5	15	TRBV10-3	-	TGTGCCAGCAGTTACTCCGACGGGTCCAATCAGCCCCAGCATTTT	CASSYSDGSNQPQHF
TRBD2	TRBJ2-2	15	TRBV7-9	-	TGTTCCAGCAGAACCGGGACTAGCTCCACCGGGGAGCTGTTTTTT	CSSRTGTSSTGELFF
-	TRBJ1-1	15	TRBV27	few	TGTGCCAGCAGCGATAAGCTCAGGGGCAGCACTGAAGCTTTCTTT	CASSDKLRGSTEAFF
TRBD1	TRBJ1-1	16	TRBV7-8	few	TGTGCCAGCAGCTTAGGCGTGGTGACAGGGAGCACTGAAGCTTTCTTT	CASSLGVVTGSTEAFF
-	TRBJ2-3	15	TRBV7-9	-	TGTGCCAGCAGCTTAGTAGTAGCGGGCACAGATACGCAGTATTTT	CASSLVVAGTDTQYF
-	TRBJ2-3	13	TRBV19	-	TGTGCCAGTAGTGAAACTTTCACAGATACGCAGTATTTT	CASSETFTDTQYF
TRBD1	TRBJ1-3	16	TRBV9	-	TGTGCCAGCAGCGTAAAAGACAGGGTTTCTGGAAACACCATATATTTT	CASSVKDRVSGNTIYF
TRBD1	TRBJ1-2	11	TRBV29-1	few	TGCAGCGGACAGGGGGCGGATGGCTACACCTTC	CSGQGADGYTF
-	TRBJ2-2	15	TRBV6-5	-	TGTGCCAGCAGTTACTCGAATAGCGGCACCGGGGAGCTGTTTTTT	CASSYSNSGTGELFF
-	TRBJ1-2	15	TRBV6-5	few	TGTGCCAGCAGTTATTCGAGGGCACCCAACTATGGCTACACCTTC	CASSYSRAPNYGYTF
TRBD2	TRBJ2-1	18	TRBV11-2	-	TGTGCCAGCAGACGTACTAGCGGGCCAGCGAAAACCTACAATGAGCAGTTCTTC	CASRRTSGPAKTYNEQFF
-	TRBJ2-7	15	TRBV5-8	few	TGTGCCAGCAGGGCCCCAGGGCGGGGCTCCTACGAGCAGTACTTC	CASRAPGRGSYEQYF
-	TRBJ2-7	15	TRBV7-9	-	TGTGCCAGCAGTGCCGACATCCTACAATCCTACGAGCAGTACTTC	CASSADILQSYEQYF